These 17 T cell receptor beta chains were all obtained from the same sample, sequenced in a study of blood T cell repertoires in COVID-19. Libraries were prepared by immunoSEQ multiplex PCR; TCRdb keeps only in-frame clonotypes and omits some of them. The sample has about 82,000 clones; 78% are singletons. The sequenced sample consisted of peripheral blood. The receptors here all came from a man in his 60s with COVID-19, enrolled during active disease.

The chain couples TRBV7-9 to TRBJ2-4; D possibly corresponds to TRBD1 (7 bases). The V end was cut by 1 base, the J end by 6 bases, with 16 bases between. Germline loops: CDR1 SEHNR, CDR2 FQNEAQ (reference sequence). This CDR3 has 16 residues. CDR3 sequence reads: CASSLGGQAGRNIQYF. The CDR3 DNA sequence: TGTGCCAGCAGCTTAGGCGGACAGGCCGGGAGAAACATTCAGTACTTC. Together with reference TRBV7-9 and TRBJ2-4, the CDR3 gives the full variable domain: DTGVSQNPRHKITKRGQNVTFRCDPISEHNRLYWYRQTLGQGPEFLTYFQNEAQLEKSRLLSDRFSAERPKGSFSTLEIQRTEQGDSAMYLCASSLGGQAGRNIQYFGAGTRLSVL.

The chain links TRBV7-9 to TRBJ1-1, with D unresolved. The germline V gene has CDR1 SEHNR and CDR2 FQNEAQ (reference sequence). V shed 4 bases and J shed 0 bases, with 9 bases lying between them. This CDR3 region has 14 residues. This chain's CDR3 is CASSSTSMNTEAFF. DNA for the CDR3: TGTGCCAGCAGCTCGACTTCTATGAACACTGAAGCTTTCTTT.

The J gene is TRBJ1-4, the V gene TRBV7-2, with TRBD1 as a possible D gene (6 bases). The germline V gene has CDR1 SGHTA and CDR2 FQGNSA. The CDR3 totals 17 residues. V gave up 5 bases and J gave up 13 bases, with 29 bases separating them. The DNA of the CDR3 is TGTGCCAGCAGCCGGGGGGGGTTAGAGAGACAGGCCTCGGTACTGTTTTTT. Residues: CASSRGGLERQASVLFF.

This clone was seen a few times. The DNA of the CDR3 is TGTGCCAGCAGTTCTCAGGGGGCTGAGCGCACTGAAGCTTTCTTT. Translation: CASSSQGAERTEAFF. This sequence joins TRBV2 and TRBJ1-1; 8 bases match TRBD1. CDR3 size: 15 residues. Trimming at V came to 5 bases and at J to 4 bases, leaving 9 bases not matched to a gene. Per germline, CDR1 SNHLY and CDR2 FYNNEI. Full variable domain (remainder filled in from reference TRBV2 and TRBJ1-1): EPEVTQTPSHQVTQMGQEVILRCVPISNHLYFYWYRQILGQKVEFLVSFYNNEISEKSEIFDDQFSVERPDGSNFTLKIRSTKLEDSAMYFCASSSQGAERTEAFFGQGTRLTVV.

Here the CDR3 reads CASSSLSSYNEQFF. In DNA, the CDR3 is TGTGCCAGCAGTTCTCTGAGCTCCTACAATGAGCAGTTCTTC. This sequence joins TRBV6-2 or TRBV6-3 and TRBJ2-1; no definite D call. The CDR3 totals 14 residues. CDR1 MNHEY and CDR2 SVGEGT come from the germline V gene. Trimming cost V 4 bases and J 0 bases, with 7 bases left between them.

This clone was picked up one time. This sequence joins TRBV25-1 and TRBJ2-7; TRBD1 is a possible D gene (6 bases). V lost 6 bases and J lost 2, with 8 bases in between. CDR3 length: 12 residues. Germline V gene data show CDR1 as MGHDK and CDR2 as SYGVNS. The CDR3 region is CASRGHPYEQYF. The CDR3 DNA reads TGTGCCAGCAGGGGACACCCCTACGAGCAGTACTTC.

The J gene is TRBJ2-3, the V gene TRBV2, with 9 bases matching TRBD2. Germline loops: CDR1 SNHLY, CDR2 FYNNEI. The CDR3 extends over 15 amino acids. The trim removed 7 bases at V and 2 bases at J, leaving 7 bases unmatched. CDR3 bases: TGTGCCAGCACGTCGACTAGCGGTTTCACAGATACGCAGTATTTT. As protein: CASTSTSGFTDTQYF.

This chain connects TRBV15 to TRBJ2-1, with 10 bases lining up with TRBD1. The V gene end was trimmed by 3 bases and the J gene end by 7 bases; junction bases not matched to a gene: 6. The CDR3 has 15 amino acids. The germline V gene has CDR1 LNHNV and CDR2 YYDKDF (reference sequence). CDR3 in amino acids: CATSRGTGVLNEQFF. CDR3 DNA: TGTGCCACCAGCAGGGGGACAGGGGTCCTTAATGAGCAGTTCTTC. Combining the CDR3 with reference TRBV15 and TRBJ2-1 gives the whole variable domain DAMVIQNPRYQVTQFGKPVTLSCSQTLNHNVMYWYQQKSSQAPKLLFHYYDKDFNNEADTPDNFQSRRPNTSFCFLDIRSPGLGDTAMYLCATSRGTGVLNEQFFGPGTRLTVL.

This clone was picked up one time. The chain uses TRBV5-1 and TRBJ1-1, with a tentative D call TRBD1 (5 bases). V dropped 4 bases and J dropped 9 bases, with 16 bases sitting between them. Germline loops: CDR1 SGHRS, CDR2 YFSETQ. CDR3 length equals 13 residues. DNA of the CDR3: TGCGCCAGCAGCCAAGGGGTAGAGACCCAAGCTTTCTTT. Translation gives CASSQGVETQAFF.

This clone was recorded a few times. The gene calls are TRBV6-5 and TRBJ1-4; 7 nucleotides match TRBD1. This CDR3 is 14 amino acids long. V dropped 10 bases and J dropped 4; count of bases not matched to a gene: 9. In germline, CDR1 is MNHEY, CDR2 SVGAGI. The CDR3 DNA reads as TGTGCCACTATAGACACAGGGGATAATGAAAAACTGTTTTTT. It encodes CATIDTGDNEKLFF.

This rearrangement joins TRBV20-1 to TRBJ2-7; TRBD2 matches at 8 bases. Germline trimming cut 3 bases from V and 4 bases from J; bases unmatched to any gene: 2. There are 12 residues in the CDR3. The V gene's germline CDR1 is DFQATT and CDR2 SNEGSKA (reference sequence). The CDR3, as DNA: TGCAGTGCTAGTGAGCGGGAGTACGAGCAGTACTTC. Its translation: CSASEREYEQYF.

The chain carries TRBV20-1 and TRBJ2-7; perhaps TRBD2 as D (5 bases). CDR3 size: 14 residues. Germline CDR1 and CDR2: DFQATT and SNEGSKA (reference sequence). V lost 3 bases to trimming and J lost 2 bases, with 14 bases between them. CDR3 DNA sequence: TGCAGTGCTAGTAAGGCCCGGGAACCCTACGAGCAGTACTTC. Residues: CSASKAREPYEQYF.

The chain combines TRBV13 with TRBJ1-1; 7 nucleotides align to TRBD1. V trimming: 3 bases; J trimming: 3 bases; junction bases outside the gene matches: 13. From germline, CDR1 is PRHDT and CDR2 FYEKMQ (reference sequence). The CDR3 contains 17 residues. CDR3 sequence reads: CASSFRNRGGVDTEAFF. CDR3 nucleotides: TGTGCCAGCAGCTTCCGGAACAGGGGCGGGGTTGACACTGAAGCTTTCTTT.

This clone occurred a few times. The rearrangement joins TRBV4-1 to TRBJ1-5; D perhaps matches TRBD1 (6 bases). V lost 0 bases, J lost 2 bases, and 11 bases lay in between. This CDR3 is 16 amino acids long. Germline V gives CDR1 MGHRA, CDR2 YSYEKL. This chain's CDR3 is CASSQEAGAGNQPQHF. CDR3 bases: TGCGCCAGCAGCCAAGAGGCGGGGGCAGGCAATCAGCCCCAGCATTTT.

The chain combines TRBV5-3 with TRBJ1-3; unclear D gene. TRBV5-3 is classed as an ORF, of uncertain function. Trimming took 2 bases from V and 0 from J, leaving 9 bases between them. The CDR3 length is 15 residues. CDR3 residues: CARSFMAGSGNTIYF. In nucleotides, the CDR3 is TGTGCCAGAAGCTTTATGGCGGGCTCTGGAAACACCATATATTTT.

The chain has TRBV11-3 and TRBJ2-5, with 7 bases aligning to TRBD2. The CDR3 is 20 amino acids. Looked up from germline, CDR1 is SGHNT and CDR2 is YENEEA. With 0 bases clipped from V and 1 base from J, the junction kept 17 bases outside the gene matches. CDR3 DNA sequence: TGTGCCAGCAGCTTAGATGAGCTTAGGGTTCCCGGGAGGTCCCAAGAGACCCAGTACTTC. As protein: CASSLDELRVPGRSQETQYF.

Only one count was recorded for this clone. V and J are TRBV10-1 and TRBJ2-5; weak D call: TRBD2 (7 bases). Deletions cut 9 bases from V and 5 bases from J, with 22 bases between. CDR3 size: 15 residues. Looked up from germline, CDR1 is WNHNN and CDR2 is SYGVQD (reference sequence). CDR3 sequence reads: CARSPKGGARETQYF. CDR3 in DNA: TGCGCCAGGTCACCCAAGGGGGGGGCGCGGGAGACCCAGTACTTC.